These 14 T cell receptor beta chains originate from one sample sequenced in a study of response to subunit inactivated influenza vaccine. TCRdb recomputed calls from the RT-PCR reads with MiXCR, one row per CDR3 protein. Of under 750,000 distinct CDR3 sequences in the sample, around 11% were seen once. The sample was PBMCs from blood, taken on the day of vaccination. The source is a man in his fifties or sixties who received an inactivated influenza vaccine.

The V gene is TRBV7-9, the J gene TRBJ2-1, with D possibly TRBD2 on 5 matching bases. The germline V gene encodes CDR1 SEHNR and CDR2 FQNEAQ (reference sequence). V lost 4 bases and J lost 8, with 18 bases in between. The CDR3 is 15 residues long. The CDR3 DNA reads TGTGCCAGCAGCTCTAAGGCCCTCGAGGGCGATGAGCAGTTCTTC. This codes for CASSSKALEGDEQFF.

This clonotype was found many times. The J gene is TRBJ1-1, the V gene TRBV25-1, with D unclear. The CDR3 loop spans 14 amino acids. In germline, CDR1 is MGHDK, CDR2 SYGVNS. The germline V and J ends were trimmed by 6 bases and 7 bases, with 18 bases remaining between them. CDR3 protein: CASSSSRNTIEAFF. The CDR3 DNA reads TGTGCCAGCAGCTCTTCTCGTAACACCATTGAAGCTTTCTTT.

The chain carries TRBV11-2 and TRBJ2-3; 7 nucleotides match TRBD2. Germline values: CDR1 SGHAT, CDR2 FQNNGV. The CDR3 totals 15 residues. Losses at the gene ends were 5 bases for V and 3 bases for J; bases not matched to a gene: 8. CDR3 sequence (DNA): TGTGCCAGCAGCGAACGACTAGCATGGACAGATACGCAGTATTTT. Translated: CASSERLAWTDTQYF. Complete variable domain (other parts from reference TRBV11-2 and TRBJ2-3): EAGVAQSPRYKIIEKRQSVAFWCNPISGHATLYWYQQILGQGPKLLIQFQNNGVVDDSQLPKDRFSAERLKGVDSTLKIQPAKLEDSAVYLCASSERLAWTDTQYFGPGTRLTVL.

This clonotype was counted between two and nine times. The V call is TRBV4-2, the J call TRBJ2-6, with D perhaps TRBD2 (5 bases). The CDR3 consists of 17 residues. The V gene's germline CDR1 is LGHNA and CDR2 YNFKEQ. V gave up 3 bases and J gave up 4 bases, with 16 bases separating them. The CDR3 DNA follows: TGTGCCAGCAGCCAGGGCGGTGGAGGCTCGGGGGCCAACGTCCTGACTTTC. Its translation is CASSQGGGGSGANVLTF.

There are a few counts of this clonotype. The rearrangement uses TRBV7-9 and TRBJ1-1; the D gene is possibly TRBD1 (6 bases). From germline, CDR1 is SEHNR and CDR2 FQNEAQ (reference sequence). V was cut by 5 bases and J by 9 bases, with 13 bases left in between. CDR3 length: 12 amino acids. This CDR3 reads CASSPQGTKAFF. CDR3 nucleotide sequence: TGTGCCAGCAGCCCTCAAGGGACAAAAGCTTTCTTT.

This clonotype was seen more than once but under ten times. The rearrangement links TRBV10-3 to TRBJ2-1, with D perhaps matching TRBD1 (6 bases). Germline V gene lookup returns CDR1 ENHRY and CDR2 SYGVKD. Deletions cut 8 bases from V and 5 bases from J, with 16 bases between. The CDR3 length is 14 residues. CDR3 sequence reads: CAIASGQLNNEQFF. CDR3 bases: TGTGCCATCGCCTCTGGACAGCTGAACAATGAGCAGTTCTTC.

This clonotype was detected only a few times. The chain carries TRBV20-1 and TRBJ2-2; the D is unclear. V lost 4 bases and J lost 5, with 14 bases in between. CDR1 is DFQATT and CDR2 is SNEGSKA in the germline V gene (reference sequence). The CDR3 length is 14 residues. The CDR3 sequence is CSATIGLNTGELFF. The CDR3 DNA sequence: TGCAGTGCTACGATTGGGCTCAATACCGGGGAGCTGTTTTTT.

V usage is TRBV6-9 and J usage is TRBJ2-7, with TRBD2 matching over 8 bases. Germline CDR1 is MNHGY and CDR2 is SVAAGI. This CDR3 is 17 amino acids long. The V gene end was trimmed by 7 bases and the J gene end by 6 bases; junction bases not matched to a gene: 20. In DNA, the CDR3 is TGTGCCAGCAACGCCTACTGGGGGATTAGCGGGACCGGCGAGCAGTACTTC. Protein product: CASNAYWGISGTGEQYF.

There are many counts of this clonotype. This chain connects TRBV6-2 or TRBV6-3 to TRBJ2-5; a weak D match, TRBD1 (6 bases). Germline CDR1 and CDR2: MNHEY and SVGEGT. Trimming removed 5 bases from V and 1 base from J, with 14 bases in between. CDR3 length: 15 residues. CDR3 region: CASSRDRLRQETQYF. The CDR3, as DNA: TGTGCCAGCAGTCGAGACAGGCTTCGCCAAGAGACCCAGTACTTC.

Ten or more counts support this clonotype. The rearrangement uses TRBV2 and TRBJ1-5; the D gene is possibly TRBD1 (6 bases). CDR1 is SNHLY and CDR2 is FYNNEI in the germline V gene. V shed 7 bases and J shed 7 bases, with 14 bases lying between them. The CDR3 length is 13 residues. The CDR3 loop reads CASMGGEEQPQHF. In DNA, the CDR3 is TGTGCCAGCATGGGGGGCGAGGAACAGCCCCAGCATTTT.

The table lists this clonotype with many counts. The gene calls are TRBV6-1 and TRBJ2-3, with D perhaps matching TRBD2 (6 bases). Looked up from germline, CDR1 is MNHNS and CDR2 is SASEGT. The CDR3 totals 14 residues. With 7 bases removed from V and 2 bases from J, the gap between germline ends came to 13 bases. The DNA for the CDR3 is TGTGCCAGCAAAAAGGGGAGGTCCACAGATACGCAGTATTTT. It encodes CASKKGRSTDTQYF.

The gene calls are TRBV12-3 or TRBV12-4 and TRBJ2-5, with a tentative D call TRBD2 (5 bases). The germline V and J ends were trimmed by 3 bases and 5 bases, with 13 bases remaining between them. CDR3 length: 14 amino acids. The CDR3 loop is CASSFSGPGETQYF. The CDR3 DNA reads TGTGCCAGCAGTTTCTCTGGTCCGGGGGAGACCCAGTACTTC.

This chain joins TRBV5-4 and TRBJ1-1; the match to TRBD1 covers 9 bases. V shed 4 bases, J shed 5 bases, and the junction held 6 bases outside the gene matches. The CDR3 has 14 amino acids. Germline loops: CDR1 SGHNT, CDR2 YYREEE (reference sequence). The CDR3 region is CASSRRDRETEAFF. The CDR3 nucleotides are TGTGCCAGCAGCCGACGGGACAGGGAGACTGAAGCTTTCTTT.

The chain is built from TRBV7-9 and TRBJ2-7; D gene unclear. This CDR3 has 13 residues. Trimming took 5 bases from V and 4 from J, leaving 12 bases between them. Germline CDR1 reads SEHNR; CDR2 reads FQNEAQ (reference sequence). CDR3 sequence reads: CASSPPLLYEQYF. CDR3 DNA sequence: TGTGCCAGCAGCCCCCCCTTACTTTACGAGCAGTACTTC.